This TCR beta chain emerged from a study of CD8+CD57+ T cells in acquired aplastic anemia. V gave up 3 bases and J gave up 4 bases; unmatched junction bases: 5. Germline V CDR1 and CDR2: SQVTM, ANQGSEA. CDR3 length: 13 amino acids. Genomic DNA provided the template from which TCR beta VDJ and CDR3 profiles were obtained. TCRdb redid the calling of the reads with MiXCR, one entry per CDR3 protein. The sample shows tens of thousands of distinct CDR3 sequences, 65% to 80% of them seen only once. The chain recombines TRBV29-1 with TRBJ1-1, with 7 bases lining up with TRBD1. This TCR came from a human donor in good health, serving as a control. Sequenced material: sorted CD4+, CD8+, or CD8+CD57+ T cells (not recorded which) from PBMCs. In DNA, the CDR3 is TGCAGCGTTGATTGGCAGGGGGGCACTGAAGCTTTCTTT. Amino acid sequence: CSVDWQGGTEAFF.